This TCR beta chain was identified during a study of cytomegalovirus exposure and HLA in healthy donors. General observations from the study: In a later analysis, productive TCRs from donors in an Asian-associated ancestry cluster reportedly carried fewer N-insertions than the cohort mean. Later work found that TCR association rates differed between HLA loci; DRB1 had the most and HLA-C the fewest. A later analysis found most CMV-associated TCR beta chains apparently HLA-restricted. Sequencing artifact likely explains a cluster of highly shared sequence variants.

For this clone: What it recognizes is unknown.

The J segment lost 0 bases and the V segment lost 5 bases, leaving 3 bases of the junction unmatched. The CDR3 length is 14 residues. The V gene's germline CDR1 is SGHRS and CDR2 YFSETQ. The PCR was carried out with 60 Vbeta primers and 13 Jbeta primers. This table comes from immunoSEQ multiplex PCR, and its TCRdb copy is limited to in-frame clones, with some not included. The data show 200,000 to 250,000 clones, with more than 65% seen just once and about 1.7% held by the top ten. The clonotype originates from a man between 50 and 59 years old in good health and CMV-seronegative. The genes are TRBV5-1 and TRBJ2-7; 9 bases fit TRBD2. The sequenced sample was PBMCs. CDR3 in amino acids: CASSYSGSSYEQYF. The CDR3 DNA reads TGCGCCAGCAGTTATAGCGGGAGCTCCTACGAGCAGTACTTC.